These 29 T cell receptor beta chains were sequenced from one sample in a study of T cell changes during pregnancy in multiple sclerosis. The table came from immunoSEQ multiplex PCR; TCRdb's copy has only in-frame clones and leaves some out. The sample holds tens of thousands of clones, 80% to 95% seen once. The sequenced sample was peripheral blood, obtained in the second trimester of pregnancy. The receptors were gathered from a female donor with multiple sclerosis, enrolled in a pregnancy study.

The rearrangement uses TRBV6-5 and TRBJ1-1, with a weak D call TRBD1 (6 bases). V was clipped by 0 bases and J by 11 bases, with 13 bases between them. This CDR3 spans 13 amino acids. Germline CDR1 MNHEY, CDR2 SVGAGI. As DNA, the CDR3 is TGTGCCAGCAGTTACTCTCAGGGGACCTGGGCTTTCTTT. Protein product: CASSYSQGTWAFF.

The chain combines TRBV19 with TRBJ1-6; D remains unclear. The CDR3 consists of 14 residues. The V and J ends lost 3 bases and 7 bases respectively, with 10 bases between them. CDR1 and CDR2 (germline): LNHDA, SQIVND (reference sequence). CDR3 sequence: CASSIGYGNSPLHF. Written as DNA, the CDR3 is TGTGCCAGTAGTATCGGGTATGGAAATTCACCCCTCCACTTT.

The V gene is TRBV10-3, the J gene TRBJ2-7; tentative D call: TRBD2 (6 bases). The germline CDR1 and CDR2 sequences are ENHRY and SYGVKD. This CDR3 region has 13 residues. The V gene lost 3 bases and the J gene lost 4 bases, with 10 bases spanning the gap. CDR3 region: CAISERDLYEQYF. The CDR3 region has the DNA TGTGCCATCAGTGAAAGGGACTTATACGAGCAGTACTTC.

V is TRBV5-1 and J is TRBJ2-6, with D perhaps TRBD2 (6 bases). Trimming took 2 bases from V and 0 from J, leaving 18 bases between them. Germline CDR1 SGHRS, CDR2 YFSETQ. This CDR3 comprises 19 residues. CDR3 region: CASSFTGEDVNSGANVLTF. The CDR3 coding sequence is TGCGCCAGCAGCTTTACCGGGGAGGACGTAAACTCTGGGGCCAACGTCCTGACTTTC.

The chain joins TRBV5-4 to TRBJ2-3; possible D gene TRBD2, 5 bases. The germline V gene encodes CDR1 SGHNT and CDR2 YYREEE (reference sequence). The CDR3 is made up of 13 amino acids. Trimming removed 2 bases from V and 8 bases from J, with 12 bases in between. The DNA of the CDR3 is TGTGCCAGCAGCTTAACGGGGTCAGGTACGCAGTATTTT. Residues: CASSLTGSGTQYF.

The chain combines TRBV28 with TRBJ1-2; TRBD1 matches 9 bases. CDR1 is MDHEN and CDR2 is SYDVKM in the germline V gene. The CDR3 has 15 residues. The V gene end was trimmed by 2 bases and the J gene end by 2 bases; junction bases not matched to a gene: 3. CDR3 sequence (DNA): TGTGCCAGCAGTTTAGGGGACAGGGAAAACTATGGCTACACCTTC. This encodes CASSLGDRENYGYTF.

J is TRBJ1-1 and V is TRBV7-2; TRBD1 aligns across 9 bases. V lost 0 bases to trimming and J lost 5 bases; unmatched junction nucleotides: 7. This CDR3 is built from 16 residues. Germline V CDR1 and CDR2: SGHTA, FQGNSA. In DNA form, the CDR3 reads TGTGCCAGCAGCTTAGCCCTGGGACAGGGTCGTACTGAAGCTTTCTTT. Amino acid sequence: CASSLALGQGRTEAFF.

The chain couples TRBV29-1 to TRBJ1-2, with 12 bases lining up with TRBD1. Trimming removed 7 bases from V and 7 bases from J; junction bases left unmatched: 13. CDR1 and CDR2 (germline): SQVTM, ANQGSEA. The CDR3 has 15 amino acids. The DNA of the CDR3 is TGCAGCGCCCGAACTGGGACAGGGGGCGCGGGTGGCTACACCTTC. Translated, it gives CSARTGTGGAGGYTF.

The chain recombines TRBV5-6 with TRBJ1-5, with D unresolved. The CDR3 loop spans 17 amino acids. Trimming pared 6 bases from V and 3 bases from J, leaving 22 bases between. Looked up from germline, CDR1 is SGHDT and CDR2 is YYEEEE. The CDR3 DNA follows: TGTGCCAGCAACCTCCCGGAGGTTAGAGATATCAATCAGCCCCAGCATTTT. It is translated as CASNLPEVRDINQPQHF.

Here the CDR3 DNA reads TGTGCCAGCAGTTTTAGCGGGGGGCTTGTCGGGGAGCTGTTTTTT. This gives the protein CASSFSGGLVGELFF. This chain joins TRBV2 and TRBJ2-2; 10 nucleotides match TRBD2. Unmatched junction bases numbered 7, after V lost 5 bases and J lost 7 bases. This CDR3 has 15 residues. Germline CDR1 reads SNHLY; CDR2 reads FYNNEI.

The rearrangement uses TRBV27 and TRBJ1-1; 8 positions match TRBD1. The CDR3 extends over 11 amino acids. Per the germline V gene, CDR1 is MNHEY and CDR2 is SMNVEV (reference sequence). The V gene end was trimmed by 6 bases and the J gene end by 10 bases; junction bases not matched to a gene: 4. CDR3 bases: TGTGCCAGCAGAGACGGGACAGGAGCTTTCTTT. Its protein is CASRDGTGAFF.

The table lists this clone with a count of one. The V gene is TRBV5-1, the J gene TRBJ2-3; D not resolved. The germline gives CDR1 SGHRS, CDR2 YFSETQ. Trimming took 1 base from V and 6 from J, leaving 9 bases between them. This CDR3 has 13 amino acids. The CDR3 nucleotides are TGCGCCAGCAGCTTGCAGACTGTGGATACGCAGTATTTT. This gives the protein CASSLQTVDTQYF.

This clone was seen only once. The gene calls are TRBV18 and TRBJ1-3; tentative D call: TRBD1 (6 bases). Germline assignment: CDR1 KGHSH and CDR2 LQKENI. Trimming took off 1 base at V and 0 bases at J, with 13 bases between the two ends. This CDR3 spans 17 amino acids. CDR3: CASSPLRQGNSGNTIYF. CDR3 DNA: TGTGCCAGCTCACCACTAAGGCAGGGGAACTCTGGAAACACCATATATTTT.

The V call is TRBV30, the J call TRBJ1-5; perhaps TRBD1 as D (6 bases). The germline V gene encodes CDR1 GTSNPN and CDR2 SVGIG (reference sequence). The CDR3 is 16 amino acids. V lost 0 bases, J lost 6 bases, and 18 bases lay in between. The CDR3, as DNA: TGTGCCTGGAGTGTAAGTGGGGGGGGGCGGTGTCAGCCCCAGCATTTT. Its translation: CAWSVSGGGRCQPQHF.

The CDR3 DNA sequence: TGCGCCAGCAGCTCCTCTTGGACAGGGGGATCCTACAATGAGCAGTTCTTC. The encoded protein is CASSSSWTGGSYNEQFF. V and J are TRBV5-1 and TRBJ2-1; 10 nucleotides align to TRBD1. Losses at the gene ends were 3 bases for V and 1 base for J; bases not matched to a gene: 7. This CDR3 region has 17 residues. Germline lookup yields CDR1 SGHRS and CDR2 YFSETQ.

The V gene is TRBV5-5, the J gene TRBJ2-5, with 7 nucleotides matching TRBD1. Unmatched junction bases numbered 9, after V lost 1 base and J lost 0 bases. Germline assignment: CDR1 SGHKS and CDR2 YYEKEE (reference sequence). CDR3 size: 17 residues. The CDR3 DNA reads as TGTGCCAGCAGCTTGTCTTTCTATGGGACAGACCAAGAGACCCAGTACTTC. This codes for CASSLSFYGTDQETQYF.

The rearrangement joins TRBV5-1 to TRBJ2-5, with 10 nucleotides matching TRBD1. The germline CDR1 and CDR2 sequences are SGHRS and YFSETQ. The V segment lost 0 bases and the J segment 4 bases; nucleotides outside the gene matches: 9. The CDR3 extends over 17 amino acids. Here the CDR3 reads CASSLGWGQGSPETQYF. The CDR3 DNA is TGCGCCAGCAGCTTGGGGTGGGGACAGGGGTCCCCAGAGACCCAGTACTTC.

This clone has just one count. CDR3 sequence: CASTSRDNDSGNTIYF. The CDR3 DNA follows: TGTGCCAGCACCTCCCGGGACAACGACTCTGGAAACACCATATATTTT. The gene calls are TRBV2 and TRBJ1-3; TRBD1 might be the D (6 bases). Germline values: CDR1 SNHLY, CDR2 FYNNEI. V was clipped by 7 bases and J by 0 bases, with 16 bases between them. CDR3 length: 16 amino acids. Full variable domain (outside the CDR3, taken from reference TRBV2 and TRBJ1-3): EPEVTQTPSHQVTQMGQEVILRCVPISNHLYFYWYRQILGQKVEFLVSFYNNEISEKSEIFDDQFSVERPDGSNFTLKIRSTKLEDSAMYFCASTSRDNDSGNTIYFGEGSWLTVV.

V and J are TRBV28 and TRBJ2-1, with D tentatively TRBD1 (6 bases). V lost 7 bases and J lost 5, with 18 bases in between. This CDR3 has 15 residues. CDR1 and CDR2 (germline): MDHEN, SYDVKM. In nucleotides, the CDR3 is TGTGCCAGCACCCTACGGGACACAATAAACAATGAGCAGTTCTTC. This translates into CASTLRDTINNEQFF.

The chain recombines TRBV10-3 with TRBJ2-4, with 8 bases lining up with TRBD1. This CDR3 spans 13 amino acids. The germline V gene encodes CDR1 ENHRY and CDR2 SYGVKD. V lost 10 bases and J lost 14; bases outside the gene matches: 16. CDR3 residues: CATSGTGPGWEYF. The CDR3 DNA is TGTGCCACCTCAGGGACAGGCCCCGGTTGGGAGTACTTC.

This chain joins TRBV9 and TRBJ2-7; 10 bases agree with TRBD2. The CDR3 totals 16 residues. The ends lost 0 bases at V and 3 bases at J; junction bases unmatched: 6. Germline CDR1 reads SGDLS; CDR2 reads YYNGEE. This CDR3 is CASSVAGLAGDYEQYF. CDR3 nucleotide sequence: TGTGCCAGCAGCGTAGCTGGGCTAGCGGGGGACTACGAGCAGTACTTC.

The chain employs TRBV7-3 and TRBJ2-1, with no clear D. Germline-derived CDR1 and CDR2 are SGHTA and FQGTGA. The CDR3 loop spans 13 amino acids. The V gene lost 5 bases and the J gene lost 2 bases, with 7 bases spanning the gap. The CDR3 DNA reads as TGTGCCAGCAGCCGGGTCCCCTACAATGAGCAGTTCTTC. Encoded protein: CASSRVPYNEQFF.

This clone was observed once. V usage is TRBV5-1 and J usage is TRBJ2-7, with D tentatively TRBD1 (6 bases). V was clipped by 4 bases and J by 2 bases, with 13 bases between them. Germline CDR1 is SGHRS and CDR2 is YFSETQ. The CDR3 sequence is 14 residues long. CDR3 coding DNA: TGCGCCAGCAGCCTAGAAACAGGGCCCTACGAGCAGTACTTC. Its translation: CASSLETGPYEQYF.

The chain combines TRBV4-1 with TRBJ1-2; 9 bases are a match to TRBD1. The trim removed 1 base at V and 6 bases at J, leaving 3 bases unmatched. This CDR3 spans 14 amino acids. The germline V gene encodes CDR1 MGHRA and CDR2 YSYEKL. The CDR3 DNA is TGCGCCAGCAGCCAAGGGGACAGGGTAGATGGCTACACCTTC. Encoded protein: CASSQGDRVDGYTF.

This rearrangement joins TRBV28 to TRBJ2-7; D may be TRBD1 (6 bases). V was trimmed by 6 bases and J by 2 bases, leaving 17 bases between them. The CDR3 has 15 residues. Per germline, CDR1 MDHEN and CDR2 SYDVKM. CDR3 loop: CASRTTGLGTYEQYF. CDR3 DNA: TGTGCCAGCAGAACCACAGGGCTTGGAACCTACGAGCAGTACTTC.

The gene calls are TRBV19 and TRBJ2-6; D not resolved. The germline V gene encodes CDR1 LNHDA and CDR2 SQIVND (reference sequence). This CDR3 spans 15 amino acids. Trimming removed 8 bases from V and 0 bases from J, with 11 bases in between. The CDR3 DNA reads TGTGCCAGTGGAGCAGAAGGCTCTGGGGCCAACGTCCTGACTTTC. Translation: CASGAEGSGANVLTF.

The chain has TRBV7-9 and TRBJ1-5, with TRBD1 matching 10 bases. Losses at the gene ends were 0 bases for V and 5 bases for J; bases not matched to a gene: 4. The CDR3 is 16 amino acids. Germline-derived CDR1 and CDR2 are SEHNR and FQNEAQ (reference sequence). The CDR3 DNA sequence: TGTGCCAGCAGCTTAGCGCTCGGGACAGGGGATCAGCCCCAGCATTTT. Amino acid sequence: CASSLALGTGDQPQHF.

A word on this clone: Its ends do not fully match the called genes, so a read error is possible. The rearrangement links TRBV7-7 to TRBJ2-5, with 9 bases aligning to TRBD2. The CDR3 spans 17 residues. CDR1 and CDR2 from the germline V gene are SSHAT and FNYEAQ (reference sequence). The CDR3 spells CASSPLGLALLQETQYF. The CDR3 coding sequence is TGTGCTAGCAGCCCCCTGGGACTAGCCCTCCTACAAGAGACCCAGTACTTC.

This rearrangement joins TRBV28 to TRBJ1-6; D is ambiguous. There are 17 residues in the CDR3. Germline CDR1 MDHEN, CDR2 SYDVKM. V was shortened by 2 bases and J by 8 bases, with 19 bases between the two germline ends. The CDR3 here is CASSLIKKDGSYSPLHF. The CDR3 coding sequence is TGTGCCAGCAGTTTAATTAAAAAGGACGGGAGCTATTCACCCCTCCACTTT.